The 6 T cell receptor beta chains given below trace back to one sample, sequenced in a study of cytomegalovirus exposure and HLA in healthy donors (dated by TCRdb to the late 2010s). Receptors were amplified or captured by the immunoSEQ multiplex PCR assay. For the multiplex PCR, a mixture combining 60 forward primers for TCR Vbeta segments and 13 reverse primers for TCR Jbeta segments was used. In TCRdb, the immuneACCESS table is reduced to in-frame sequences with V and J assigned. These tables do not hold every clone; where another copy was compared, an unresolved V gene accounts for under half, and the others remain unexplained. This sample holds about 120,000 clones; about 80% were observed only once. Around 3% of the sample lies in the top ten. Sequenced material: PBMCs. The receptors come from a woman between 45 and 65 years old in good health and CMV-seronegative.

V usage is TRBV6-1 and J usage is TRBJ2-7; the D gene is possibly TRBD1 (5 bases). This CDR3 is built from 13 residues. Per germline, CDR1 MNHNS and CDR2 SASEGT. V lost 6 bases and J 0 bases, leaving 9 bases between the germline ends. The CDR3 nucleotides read TGTGCCAGCAGGGCTCAGGGCTCCTACGAGCAGTACTTC. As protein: CASRAQGSYEQYF.

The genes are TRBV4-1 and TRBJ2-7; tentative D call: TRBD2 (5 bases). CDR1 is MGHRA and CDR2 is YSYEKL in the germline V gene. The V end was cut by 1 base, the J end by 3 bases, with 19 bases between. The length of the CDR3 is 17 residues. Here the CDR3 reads CASSQAFGPGNFYEQYF. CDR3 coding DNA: TGCGCCAGCAGCCAAGCTTTTGGTCCGGGAAATTTCTACGAGCAGTACTTC.

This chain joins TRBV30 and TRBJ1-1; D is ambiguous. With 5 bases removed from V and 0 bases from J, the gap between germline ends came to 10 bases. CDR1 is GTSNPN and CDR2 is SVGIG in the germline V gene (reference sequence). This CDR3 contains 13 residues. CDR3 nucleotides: TGTGCCTGGGTCAGACTATTGAACACTGAAGCTTTCTTT. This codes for CAWVRLLNTEAFF.

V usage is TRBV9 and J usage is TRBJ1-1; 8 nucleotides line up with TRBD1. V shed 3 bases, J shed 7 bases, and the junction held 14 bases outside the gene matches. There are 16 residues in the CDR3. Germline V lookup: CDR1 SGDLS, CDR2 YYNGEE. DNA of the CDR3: TGTGCCAGCAGCGGAACGAGGGCAGGGGGCGCAAATGAAGCTTTCTTT. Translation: CASSGTRAGGANEAFF.

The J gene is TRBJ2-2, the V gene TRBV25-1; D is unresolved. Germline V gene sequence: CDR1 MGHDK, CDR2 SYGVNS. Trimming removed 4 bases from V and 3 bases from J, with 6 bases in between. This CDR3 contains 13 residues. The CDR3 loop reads CASSAQDTGELFF. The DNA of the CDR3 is TGTGCCAGCAGTGCTCAGGACACCGGGGAGCTGTTTTTT.

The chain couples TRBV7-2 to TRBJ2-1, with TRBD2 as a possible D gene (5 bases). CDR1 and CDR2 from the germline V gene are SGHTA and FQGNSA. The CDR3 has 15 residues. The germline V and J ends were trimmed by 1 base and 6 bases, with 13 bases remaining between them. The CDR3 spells CASSLELVLANEQFF. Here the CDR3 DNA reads TGTGCCAGCAGCTTAGAATTGGTGCTAGCCAATGAGCAGTTCTTC. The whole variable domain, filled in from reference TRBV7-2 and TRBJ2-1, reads GAGVSQSPSNKVTEKGKDVELRCDPISGHTALYWYRQSLGQGLEFLIYFQGNSAPDKSGLPSDRFSAERTGGSVSTLTIQRTQQEDSAVYLCASSLELVLANEQFFGPGTRLTVL.